This T cell receptor beta chain was found in a study of T cells in Graves' hyperthyroidism and ophthalmopathy. Researchers took RNA transcripts and amplified the TCR beta CDR3 regions from them. During a first-round RT-PCR of the TCR CDR3, the HTBI primer set was used. TCRdb itself ran the multiplex PCR reads through MiXCR, one entry per CDR3 protein. The sample includes roughly 700,000 distinct CDR3 sequences, around 15% seen only once; the top ten take 10%. Study-wide results and caveats: Model-based prediction identified ophthalmopathy a median about 6 months prior to its onset.

This CDR3 has 14 residues. Germline assignment: CDR1 DFQATT and CDR2 SNEGSKA (reference sequence). The V and J ends lost 2 bases and 3 bases respectively, with 13 bases between them. Fresh 10 ml peripheral blood yielded PBMCs. Points on this clonotype: What it binds is not known.

The chain recombines TRBV20-1 with TRBJ1-2, with D hard to call. The sequence was collected from a woman under 30 with Graves' hyperthyroidism. The specimen sequenced was blood. The CDR3 is CSARTSRIYYGYTF. CDR3 nucleotides: TGCAGTGCTAGAACGTCCAGGATCTACTATGGCTACACCTTC.